The 30 T cell receptor beta chains below all came from one sample that was sequenced in a study of cytomegalovirus exposure and HLA in healthy donors. 60 Vbeta and 13 Jbeta primers were used in PCR. Assay: immunoSEQ multiplex PCR; the TCRdb copy retains only in-frame clones and omits some. The data hold approximately 120,000 clones, with 74% observed a single time. Sequencing was carried out using PBMCs. The receptors come from a woman aged 45-59 years in good health and CMV-seropositive.

J is TRBJ1-5 and V is TRBV7-2, with D unclear. This CDR3 spans 15 amino acids. V was shortened by 1 base and J by 3 bases, with 10 bases between the two germline ends. Germline V gives CDR1 SGHTA, CDR2 FQGNSA. CDR3 in DNA: TGTGCCAGCAGCTTAGTAACGGGAACCAATCAGCCCCAGCATTTT. Its translation is CASSLVTGTNQPQHF. The complete variable domain, with remaining parts taken from reference TRBV7-2 and TRBJ1-5, reads GAGVSQSPSNKVTEKGKDVELRCDPISGHTALYWYRQSLGQGLEFLIYFQGNSAPDKSGLPSDRFSAERTGGSVSTLTIQRTQQEDSAVYLCASSLVTGTNQPQHFGDGTRLSIL.

The V and J genes are TRBV7-9 and TRBJ1-2, with D possibly matching TRBD1 (5 bases). Per germline, CDR1 SEHNR and CDR2 FQNEAQ (reference sequence). V gave up 3 bases and J gave up 9 bases, with 17 bases separating them. The CDR3 contains 14 residues. CDR3 DNA sequence: TGTGCCAGCAGCTTCCTAGACAGATTCTTGAGCTACACCTTC. It yields the protein CASSFLDRFLSYTF.

The V and J genes are TRBV19 and TRBJ2-7; possibly TRBD1 for D (5 bases). Germline values: CDR1 LNHDA, CDR2 SQIVND (reference sequence). With 3 bases removed from V and 2 bases from J, the gap between germline ends came to 14 bases. The CDR3 totals 15 residues. The CDR3 DNA sequence: TGTGCCAGTAGTATGGGAACAGGCGGAACCTACGAGCAGTACTTC. Translating gives CASSMGTGGTYEQYF.

This clone has only one observation. The chain carries TRBV2 and TRBJ1-4; D is unclear. V was trimmed by 7 bases and J by 5 bases, leaving 14 bases between them. Germline V lookup: CDR1 SNHLY, CDR2 FYNNEI. The CDR3 contains 14 residues. For the CDR3, the DNA is TGTGCCAGCATTAGTCCAGGCCAGAATGAAAAACTGTTTTTT. This codes for CASISPGQNEKLFF.

This rearrangement joins TRBV7-6 to TRBJ2-1, with D perhaps matching TRBD2 (6 bases). CDR1 and CDR2 (germline): SGHVS, FNYEAQ. The V gene lost 3 bases and the J gene lost 9 bases, with 12 bases spanning the gap. This CDR3 spans 13 amino acids. CDR3 coding DNA: TGTGCCAGCAGCTTTGGGAAGGGAGGTGAGCAGTTCTTC. Encoded protein: CASSFGKGGEQFF.

The V gene is TRBV7-9, the J gene TRBJ2-6; D call uncertain. CDR3 length equals 16 residues. The germline V and J ends were trimmed by 10 bases and 2 bases, with 18 bases remaining between them. Germline V gene lookup returns CDR1 SEHNR and CDR2 FQNEAQ (reference sequence). The CDR3 nucleotides are TGTGCCACCTACCTGGGCAGAAAAGCTGGGGCCAACGTCCTGACTTTC. It encodes CATYLGRKAGANVLTF.

Concerning this clone: The germline gene is not matched at one end of the junction; a read error may be the cause. V gene TRBV7-3 combines with J gene TRBJ2-3; 12 nucleotides agree with TRBD2. This CDR3 has 14 amino acids. Germline loops: CDR1 SGHTA, CDR2 FQGTGA. CDR3 in DNA: TGTGCCAGCAGCCCCGGACTAGCGGGGAAGCCCCTACTATTT. Translation: CASSPGLAGKPLLF. The whole variable domain, remainder taken from reference TRBV7-3 and TRBJ2-3, is GAGVSQTPSNKVTEKGKYVELRCDPISGHTALYWYRQSLGQGPEFLIYFQGTGAADDSGLPNDRFFAVRPEGSVSTLKIQRTERGDSAVYLCASSPGLAGKPLLFGPGTRLTVL.

V and J are TRBV7-2 and TRBJ2-7; 7 nucleotides agree with TRBD1. Germline V lookup: CDR1 SGHTA, CDR2 FQGNSA. The trim removed 4 bases at V and 4 bases at J, leaving 7 bases unmatched. CDR3 size: 14 residues. The CDR3 region has the DNA TGTGCCAGCAGCTCACCTACACAGGGGTACGAGCAGTACTTC. Amino acids: CASSSPTQGYEQYF.

The genes are TRBV5-1 and TRBJ2-3; weak D call: TRBD1 (5 bases). Trimming shortened V by 4 bases and J by 0 bases, and 12 bases separated the two germline ends. The CDR3 sequence is 15 residues long. Looked up from germline, CDR1 is SGHRS and CDR2 is YFSETQ. In DNA, the CDR3 is TGCGCCAGCAGCGCGTTGCCAGGGAGCACAGATACGCAGTATTTT. Protein sequence: CASSALPGSTDTQYF. Full variable domain (outside the CDR3, taken from reference TRBV5-1 and TRBJ2-3): KAGVTQTPRYLIKTRGQQVTLSCSPISGHRSVSWYQQTPGQGLQFLFEYFSETQRNKGNFPGRFSGRQFSNSRSEMNVSTLELGDSALYLCASSALPGSTDTQYFGPGTRLTVL.

The sample holds a few counts of this clone. V and J are TRBV11-3 and TRBJ2-1, with a possible D match to TRBD2 (6 bases). This CDR3 spans 15 amino acids. The germline V gene has CDR1 SGHNT and CDR2 YENEEA. V was pared by 2 bases and J by 2 bases, with 10 bases between. For the CDR3, the DNA is TGTGCCAGCAGCTTAACGGGACTCCCCTACAATGAGCAGTTCTTC. This codes for CASSLTGLPYNEQFF.

The gene calls are TRBV19 and TRBJ2-3; 7 bases line up with TRBD2. This CDR3 is 14 amino acids long. Looked up from germline, CDR1 is LNHDA and CDR2 is SQIVND (reference sequence). Unmatched junction bases numbered 7, after V lost 6 bases and J lost 4 bases. CDR3 sequence: CASRPGLGADTQYF. The DNA of the CDR3 is TGTGCCAGTAGACCCGGACTAGGTGCAGATACGCAGTATTTT.

The V gene is TRBV4-2, the J gene TRBJ2-1; 7 bases map to TRBD1. The V gene's germline CDR1 is LGHNA and CDR2 YNFKEQ. Trimming removed 1 base from V and 7 bases from J; junction bases left unmatched: 10. This CDR3 is 16 amino acids long. In nucleotides, the CDR3 is TGTGCCAGCAGCCAAGCGGGACAGTCTCTTGGGAATGAGCAGTTCTTC. Translating it yields CASSQAGQSLGNEQFF.

As regards this clone: Germline and junction disagree at one end, which may indicate a read error. This sequence joins TRBV7-9 and TRBJ1-2; D is uncertain. Germline assignment: CDR1 SEHNR and CDR2 FQNEAQ (reference sequence). CDR3 length: 12 amino acids. The CDR3 reads CSSSSESYGYTF. CDR3 sequence (DNA): TGTTCCAGCAGCTCAGAATCCTATGGCTACACCTTC.

This clone appeared a single time. This chain connects TRBV19 to TRBJ1-4; 7 bases line up with TRBD1. With V trimmed by 3 bases and J by 4 bases, 5 bases remained unmatched. Looked up from germline, CDR1 is LNHDA and CDR2 is SQIVND (reference sequence). This CDR3 spans 15 amino acids. The CDR3 DNA sequence: TGTGCCAGTAGTATCTTGGGGACAGTTAATGAAAAACTGTTTTTT. Translating it yields CASSILGTVNEKLFF.

J is TRBJ2-6 and V is TRBV10-3; D is ambiguous. The CDR3 extends over 14 amino acids. Germline assignment: CDR1 ENHRY and CDR2 SYGVKD. V was trimmed by 4 bases and J by 1 base, leaving 5 bases between them. CDR3 loop: CAISGDSGANVLTF. CDR3 bases: TGTGCCATCAGTGGCGATTCTGGGGCCAACGTCCTGACTTTC.

The V call is TRBV7-6, the J call TRBJ1-2, with a weak D call TRBD1 (5 bases). Germline V gene sequence: CDR1 SGHVS, CDR2 FNYEAQ. The CDR3 totals 16 residues. V was cut by 1 base and J by 0 bases, with 12 bases left in between. CDR3 in amino acids: CASSLVSAGPNYGYTF. The CDR3 nucleotides read TGTGCCAGCAGCTTAGTCAGCGCAGGGCCTAACTATGGCTACACCTTC.

V gene TRBV10-3 combines with J gene TRBJ2-7; 10 bases line up with TRBD2. Trimming cost V 6 bases and J 2 bases; bases outside gene matches: 7. Germline V gene lookup returns CDR1 ENHRY and CDR2 SYGVKD. The CDR3 runs 15 residues. The CDR3 coding sequence is TGTGCCATCAGCGATAGCGGGGGGAGTACCTACGAGCAGTACTTC. It translates to CAISDSGGSTYEQYF.

The chain employs TRBV2 and TRBJ1-4; the match to TRBD1 covers 8 bases. The CDR3 runs 14 residues. The V gene end was trimmed by 7 bases and the J gene end by 8 bases; junction bases not matched to a gene: 9. CDR1 is SNHLY and CDR2 is FYNNEI in the germline V gene. CDR3 coding DNA: TGTGCCAGCAATCGGGACAGGACCACCGAAAAACTGTTTTTT. Its translation: CASNRDRTTEKLFF. Full variable domain (outside the CDR3, taken from reference TRBV2 and TRBJ1-4): EPEVTQTPSHQVTQMGQEVILRCVPISNHLYFYWYRQILGQKVEFLVSFYNNEISEKSEIFDDQFSVERPDGSNFTLKIRSTKLEDSAMYFCASNRDRTTEKLFFGSGTQLSVL.

V gene TRBV7-9 combines with J gene TRBJ2-3; a possible D gene is TRBD2 (7 bases). V lost 5 bases, J lost 4 bases, and 13 bases lay in between. The length of the CDR3 is 14 residues. The germline V gene encodes CDR1 SEHNR and CDR2 FQNEAQ (reference sequence). The CDR3 loop is CASSPGGGADTQYF. CDR3 bases: TGTGCCAGCAGCCCTGGGGGGGGCGCAGATACGCAGTATTTT.

This clone has just a few counts. The V gene is TRBV6-4, the J gene TRBJ2-3; 10 bases are a match to TRBD2. The CDR3 totals 15 residues. The ends lost 2 bases at V and 1 base at J; junction bases unmatched: 0. In germline, CDR1 is MRHNA, CDR2 SNTAGT. The CDR3 loop reads CASSDLAGGTDTQYF. The CDR3 DNA reads TGTGCCAGCAGTGACCTAGCGGGGGGCACAGATACGCAGTATTTT.

The gene calls are TRBV27 and TRBJ1-5; D possibly corresponds to TRBD1 (5 bases). From germline, CDR1 is MNHEY and CDR2 SMNVEV (reference sequence). The V end was cut by 6 bases, the J end by 0 bases, with 9 bases between. The CDR3 is 14 amino acids. Here the CDR3 reads CASRRDSSNQPQHF. The CDR3 nucleotides are TGTGCCAGCAGACGCGACAGTAGCAATCAGCCCCAGCATTTT.

The V and J genes are TRBV11-2 and TRBJ2-1, with a tentative D call TRBD1 (6 bases). The CDR3 loop spans 15 amino acids. Germline loops: CDR1 SGHAT, CDR2 FQNNGV. V was pared by 1 base and J by 9 bases, with 16 bases between. The chain's CDR3 is CASSLGGGGWGEQFF. The CDR3 nucleotides are TGTGCCAGCAGCTTAGGAGGTGGGGGCTGGGGTGAGCAGTTCTTC.

This chain uses TRBV28 with TRBJ1-5, with 7 bases fitting TRBD1. The CDR3 totals 15 residues. CDR1 and CDR2 (germline): MDHEN, SYDVKM. Trimming cost V 3 bases and J 2 bases; bases outside gene matches: 4. Here the CDR3 reads CASSFWDRRNQPQHF. The CDR3 DNA is TGTGCCAGCAGTTTTTGGGACAGACGCAATCAGCCCCAGCATTTT.

The rearrangement links TRBV6-4 to TRBJ2-2; 8 bases agree with TRBD2. CDR3 length: 18 amino acids. V shed 0 bases, J shed 0 bases, and the junction held 6 bases outside the gene matches. From germline, CDR1 is MRHNA and CDR2 SNTAGT. This CDR3 reads CASSDSIGGGPNTGELFF. CDR3 bases: TGTGCCAGCAGTGACTCGATCGGGGGGGGACCGAACACCGGGGAGCTGTTTTTT.

The chain recombines TRBV7-3 with TRBJ2-2; D gene unclear. Germline V CDR1 and CDR2: SGHTA, FQGTGA. V lost 4 bases, J lost 5 bases, and 5 bases lay in between. CDR3 length: 12 amino acids. CDR3 sequence (DNA): TGTGCCAGCAGCTCGAGGACCGGGGAGCTGTTTTTT. Protein sequence: CASSSRTGELFF.

This chain connects TRBV5-8 to TRBJ1-4, with unresolved D. Germline CDR1 and CDR2: SGHTS and YDEGEE. V was cut by 3 bases and J by 8 bases, with 14 bases left in between. This CDR3 contains 14 residues. CDR3 residues: CASSSRPGQEKLFF. The CDR3 DNA sequence: TGTGCCAGCAGCTCACGGCCAGGCCAAGAAAAACTGTTTTTT.

The chain employs TRBV4-2 and TRBJ1-2; 10 bases match TRBD1. After removal of 3 bases from V and 2 bases from J, the junction contained 12 bases not matched to a gene. Germline V gene lookup returns CDR1 LGHNA and CDR2 YNFKEQ. This CDR3 region has 18 residues. CDR3 sequence (DNA): TGTGCCAGCAGCCAGTTGGGACAGGGGATAGAACCCAACTATGGCTACACCTTC. Protein: CASSQLGQGIEPNYGYTF.

This chain uses TRBV6-1 with TRBJ1-4; 8 nucleotides line up with TRBD1. CDR1 MNHNS and CDR2 SASEGT come from the germline V gene. CDR3 length: 14 residues. Trimming at V came to 7 bases and at J to 6 bases, leaving 7 bases not matched to a gene. In nucleotides, the CDR3 is TGTGCCAGCAATATACAGGGGGTTGATGAAAAACTGTTTTTT. Amino acid sequence: CASNIQGVDEKLFF.

The chain recombines TRBV27 with TRBJ2-5; D remains unclear. The last part of the DNA fits TRBJ2-7 better; the J call may be wrong. Germline V gives CDR1 MNHEY, CDR2 SMNVEV (reference sequence). This CDR3 has 13 amino acids. The CDR3 DNA reads TGTGCCAGCAGTTTATCGAGTAGCCACGAGCAGTACTTC. This codes for CASSLSSSHEQYF.

This clone was picked up a small number of times. The V gene is TRBV7-2, the J gene TRBJ2-1, with 7 bases that match TRBD2. This CDR3 contains 15 residues. Losses at the gene ends were 8 bases for V and 3 bases for J; bases not matched to a gene: 10. Germline-derived CDR1 and CDR2 are SGHTA and FQGNSA. The chain's CDR3 is CASCQRGGRYNEQFF. DNA of the CDR3: TGTGCCAGCTGCCAGCGGGGAGGCCGCTACAATGAGCAGTTCTTC.